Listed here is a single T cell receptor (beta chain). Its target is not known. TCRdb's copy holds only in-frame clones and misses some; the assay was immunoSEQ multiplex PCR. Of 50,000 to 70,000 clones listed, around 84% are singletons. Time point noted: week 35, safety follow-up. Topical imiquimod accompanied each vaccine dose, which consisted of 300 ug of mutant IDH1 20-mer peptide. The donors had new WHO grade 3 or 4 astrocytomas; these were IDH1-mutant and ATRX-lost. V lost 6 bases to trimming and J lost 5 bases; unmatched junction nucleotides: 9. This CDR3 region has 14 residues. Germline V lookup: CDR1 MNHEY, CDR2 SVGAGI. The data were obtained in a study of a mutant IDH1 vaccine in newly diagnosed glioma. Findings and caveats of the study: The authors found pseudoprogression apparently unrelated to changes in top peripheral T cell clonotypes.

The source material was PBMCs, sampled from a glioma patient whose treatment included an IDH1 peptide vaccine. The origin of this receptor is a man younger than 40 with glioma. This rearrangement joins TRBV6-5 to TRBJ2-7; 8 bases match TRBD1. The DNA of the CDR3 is TGTGCCAGCAGCCTCGCCAGGGGGCGGGACGAGCAGTACTTC. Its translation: CASSLARGRDEQYF.